Listed below are T cell receptor beta chains from one sample, sequenced in a study of cytomegalovirus exposure and HLA in healthy donors. The assay was immunoSEQ multiplex PCR, and TCRdb's table has in-frame clones only and misses some. The table has about 63,000 clones, about 89% seen once; the top ten hold roughly 1.2%. The specimen sequenced was PBMCs. The receptors here all came from a young woman in good health and CMV-seronegative. The CDR3 runs from the conserved cysteine through the conserved F or W. Fields, in order: clone size, J gene, D gene, V gene, CDR3 DNA, CDR3 protein. A D gene is named only where the DNA matches it firmly. Clone size appears in some rows only: once, few, many, or a class for an expanded clone.

clone size: NA
J gene: TRBJ1-1
D gene: TRBD1
V gene: TRBV10-3
CDR3 DNA: TGTGCCACAACCCAGGGGGGAACTGAAGCTTTCTTT
CDR3 protein: CATTQGGTEAFF

clone size: NA
J gene: TRBJ2-5
D gene: NA
V gene: TRBV2
CDR3 DNA: TGTGCCAGCAGTACAGGGTCTCGGACCCAGTACTTC
CDR3 protein: CASSTGSRTQYF

clone size: NA
J gene: TRBJ2-7
D gene: TRBD2
V gene: TRBV7-2
CDR3 DNA: TGTGCCAGCAGCTTATCGGCTAGCGGGAGTTACGAGCAGTACTTC
CDR3 protein: CASSLSASGSYEQYF

clone size: NA
J gene: TRBJ2-2
D gene: TRBD2
V gene: TRBV4-1
CDR3 DNA: TGCGCCAGCAGCCAATCTCGACTAGCGGGAGGAAAGACCGGGGAGCTGTTTTTT
CDR3 protein: CASSQSRLAGGKTGELFF

clone size: once
J gene: TRBJ2-7
D gene: TRBD2
V gene: TRBV19
CDR3 DNA: TGTGCCAGTAGCCCAACAGCTAGCGGGAGGGAGCAGTACTTC
CDR3 protein: CASSPTASGREQYF

clone size: NA
J gene: TRBJ2-5
D gene: NA
V gene: TRBV4-2
CDR3 DNA: TGTGCCAGCAGCCAGAGTAGACAAGGGGCCCAGTACTTC
CDR3 protein: CASSQSRQGAQYF

clone size: NA
J gene: TRBJ1-1
D gene: NA
V gene: TRBV7-7
CDR3 DNA: TGTGCCAGCAGCCTGGACAGCGGCCCGAACACTGAAGCTTTCTTT
CDR3 protein: CASSLDSGPNTEAFF

clone size: NA
J gene: TRBJ2-2
D gene: TRBD2
V gene: TRBV7-9
CDR3 DNA: TGTGCCAGCAGTCCGGGACTAGCGGCGAGAACCGGGGAGCTGTTTTTT
CDR3 protein: CASSPGLAARTGELFF

clone size: NA
J gene: TRBJ2-4
D gene: TRBD1
V gene: TRBV2
CDR3 DNA: TGTGCCAGCAGGAGGGGGACAGCCCGAGCCAAAAACATTCAGTACTTC
CDR3 protein: CASRRGTARAKNIQYF

clone size: NA
J gene: TRBJ1-1
D gene: NA
V gene: TRBV2
CDR3 DNA: TGTGCCACCCACAGGGATGCGAACACTGAAGCTTTCTTT
CDR3 protein: CATHRDANTEAFF

clone size: NA
J gene: TRBJ1-1
D gene: TRBD1
V gene: TRBV19
CDR3 DNA: TGTGCCAGTAGTCGACAGGGGGCAGTGAACACTGAAGCTTTCTTT
CDR3 protein: CASSRQGAVNTEAFF

clone size: NA
J gene: TRBJ2-4
D gene: NA
V gene: TRBV7-9
CDR3 DNA: TGTGCCAGCAGCCCCACAGAGCTAGCCAAAAACATTCAGTACTTC
CDR3 protein: CASSPTELAKNIQYF

clone size: NA
J gene: TRBJ2-6
D gene: NA
V gene: TRBV27
CDR3 DNA: TGTGCCAGCAGTTTACAGGGTGTAGGTACTGGGGCCAACGTCCTGACTTTC
CDR3 protein: CASSLQGVGTGANVLTF

clone size: NA
J gene: TRBJ1-5
D gene: TRBD1
V gene: TRBV6-5
CDR3 DNA: TGTGCCAGCAGGGCAGGGGGTCGCAATCAGCCCCAGCATTTT
CDR3 protein: CASRAGGRNQPQHF

clone size: NA
J gene: TRBJ2-1
D gene: NA
V gene: TRBV5-4
CDR3 DNA: TGTGCCAGCAGCCCAGGGGCTAGGTTGGGGACCTACAATGAGCAGTTCTTC
CDR3 protein: CASSPGARLGTYNEQFF

clone size: NA
J gene: TRBJ2-1
D gene: NA
V gene: TRBV5-1
CDR3 DNA: TGCGCCAGCAGCTCCATCTGGGGGAGGTACAATGAGCAGTTCTTC
CDR3 protein: CASSSIWGRYNEQFF

clone size: once
J gene: TRBJ2-3
D gene: NA
V gene: TRBV13
CDR3 DNA: TGTGCCAGCGGTCGGGCCGGGACTAGCACAGATACGCAGTATTTT
CDR3 protein: CASGRAGTSTDTQYF

clone size: NA
J gene: TRBJ2-1
D gene: NA
V gene: TRBV18
CDR3 DNA: TGTGCCAGTCGCAGAACGGCGGATGAGCAGTTCTTC
CDR3 protein: CASRRTADEQFF

clone size: NA
J gene: TRBJ1-2
D gene: NA
V gene: TRBV19
CDR3 DNA: TGTGCCAGTAGCCGCGGACTGGCTACCTATGGCTACACCTTC
CDR3 protein: CASSRGLATYGYTF

clone size: NA
J gene: TRBJ1-1
D gene: TRBD1
V gene: TRBV28
CDR3 DNA: TGTGCCAGCAGGCCTCGGACAGGGAGGAATCTAAACACTGAAGCTTTCTTT
CDR3 protein: CASRPRTGRNLNTEAFF

clone size: NA
J gene: TRBJ2-1
D gene: NA
V gene: TRBV30
CDR3 DNA: TGTGCCTGGAGTGTACGTGGCCCTAATGAGCAGTTCTTC
CDR3 protein: CAWSVRGPNEQFF

clone size: NA
J gene: TRBJ1-2
D gene: NA
V gene: TRBV19
CDR3 DNA: TGTGCCAGTAGTCCGCAGGGAGGTGGCTACACCTTC
CDR3 protein: CASSPQGGGYTF

clone size: NA
J gene: TRBJ1-2
D gene: TRBD1
V gene: TRBV19
CDR3 DNA: TGTGCCAGTAGTACCTTCGACAGGGGCGTCTATGGCTACACCTTC
CDR3 protein: CASSTFDRGVYGYTF

clone size: NA
J gene: TRBJ1-1
D gene: NA
V gene: TRBV5-1
CDR3 DNA: TGCGCCAGCAGCCCTACCGGTGGCGGAGTCACTGAAGCTTTCTTT
CDR3 protein: CASSPTGGGVTEAFF

clone size: few
J gene: TRBJ1-2
D gene: NA
V gene: TRBV2
CDR3 DNA: TGTGCCAGCAGAACGGGAGTCACCGCGGGCTACACCTTC
CDR3 protein: CASRTGVTAGYTF

clone size: NA
J gene: TRBJ2-1
D gene: TRBD1
V gene: TRBV5-4
CDR3 DNA: TGTGCCAGCAGCGTCGCGGACAGGGCCCACGAGCAGTTCTTC
CDR3 protein: CASSVADRAHEQFF

clone size: NA
J gene: TRBJ1-1
D gene: TRBD1
V gene: TRBV7-2
CDR3 DNA: TGTGCCAGCAGCGACCGACAGGGGGCGAGCACTGAAGCTTTCTTT
CDR3 protein: CASSDRQGASTEAFF

clone size: NA
J gene: TRBJ1-6
D gene: TRBD1
V gene: TRBV2
CDR3 DNA: TGTGCCAGCAGTGAGGGACAGTTTATCTATAATTCACCCCTCCACTTT
CDR3 protein: CASSEGQFIYNSPLHF

clone size: NA
J gene: TRBJ1-1
D gene: NA
V gene: TRBV7-2
CDR3 DNA: TGTGCCAGCAGCTTAGATGGGGGGGCGGGCACTGAAGCTTTCTTT
CDR3 protein: CASSLDGGAGTEAFF

clone size: once
J gene: TRBJ1-4
D gene: NA
V gene: TRBV7-8
CDR3 DNA: TGTGCCAGCAGCTTTCAGCAGGGTGAAAAACTGTTTTTT
CDR3 protein: CASSFQQGEKLFF

clone size: NA
J gene: TRBJ1-6
D gene: NA
V gene: TRBV5-4
CDR3 DNA: TGTGCCAGCAGCTCAAGGTGGAGAAATTCACCCCTCCACTTT
CDR3 protein: CASSSRWRNSPLHF

clone size: NA
J gene: TRBJ1-5
D gene: NA
V gene: TRBV15
CDR3 DNA: TGTGCCACCAGTCCGGGGGGGGTGTTGATGGATCAGCCCCAGCATTTT
CDR3 protein: CATSPGGVLMDQPQHF

clone size: NA
J gene: TRBJ2-6
D gene: TRBD1
V gene: TRBV28
CDR3 DNA: TGTGCCAGCAGGTGGGCCGGGACAGTCAACTCTGGGGCCAACGTCCTGACTTTC
CDR3 protein: CASRWAGTVNSGANVLTF

clone size: NA
J gene: TRBJ2-3
D gene: TRBD2
V gene: TRBV5-8
CDR3 DNA: TGTGCCAGCAGCTTAGGGGAGGGGACGCCACGGGGGGATACGCAGTATTTT
CDR3 protein: CASSLGEGTPRGDTQYF

clone size: NA
J gene: TRBJ1-5
D gene: TRBD1
V gene: TRBV27
CDR3 DNA: TGTGCCAGCATGGCAGGGGGCGGTCAGCCCCAGCATTTT
CDR3 protein: CASMAGGGQPQHF

clone size: NA
J gene: TRBJ2-3
D gene: NA
V gene: TRBV7-6
CDR3 DNA: TGTGCCAGCAGCACCGGGGACTTAAGTACACGCACAGATACGCAGTATTTT
CDR3 protein: CASSTGDLSTRTDTQYF

clone size: NA
J gene: TRBJ2-5
D gene: TRBD1
V gene: TRBV7-2
CDR3 DNA: TGTGCCAGCAGCGCACAACAGGGGTATGCGGAGACCCAGTACTTC
CDR3 protein: CASSAQQGYAETQYF